Listed here is a single T cell receptor (beta chain). The antigen is unknown. The authors ran a second PCR of 7 to 11 cycles using a sample-barcoded 5' primer and a J-beta primer mix. From the 5' RACE reads, TCRdb called clonotypes with MiXCR, one entry per CDR3 protein. The sample contains 650,000 or so distinct CDR3 sequences, around 52% of which appear only once. Germline lookup yields CDR1 SGDLS and CDR2 YYNGEE. The CDR3 is 16 amino acids. V lost 0 bases and J lost 0; bases outside the gene matches: 3. The data were taken from a study of blood T cells in healthy people across ages. The wider study: About one barcoded beta molecule per two T cells was captured by template switching.

No fewer than 5.5 micrograms of total RNA were isolated from every sample. Study-wide results and caveats: Both higher diversity and more naive CD4+ cells marked long-lived donors when set against aged donors. Significant beta diversity loss was already apparent by age approximately 40, declining roughly linearly.

This sequence was found in a woman aged 80 or older in good health. The chain uses TRBV9 and TRBJ2-1; 7 bases map to TRBD1. The sample comprised blood. The CDR3 reads CASSVEGQSSYNEQFF. CDR3 nucleotides: TGTGCCAGCAGCGTAGAGGGACAGAGCTCCTACAATGAGCAGTTCTTC.